This is a list of T cell receptor beta chains from one sample in a study of T-cell memory formation after mild COVID-19. TCRdb itself ran the 5' RACE reads through MiXCR, one entry per CDR3 protein. The sample has 190,000 or so distinct CDR3 sequences, about a fifth seen once. The sequenced material came from PBMCs or a T cell subset sorted from them (not recorded which). Every receptor here comes from an adult woman who had mild COVID-19 (a few samples of this study predate the infection). Cell type and time point are not known. CDR3s include the opening cysteine and the closing phenylalanine or tryptophan. The D gene is left open where the match is weak. Size is omitted from some rows. Given values are once, few, many or a class for expanded clones.

V gene	D gene	J gene	CDR3 length	clone size	CDR3 protein	CDR3 DNA
TRBV4-3	TRBD1	TRBJ2-7	16	few	CASSPEDRAPQYEQYF	TGCGCCAGCAGCCCAGAGGACAGGGCCCCTCAGTACGAGCAGTACTTC
TRBV10-3	TRBD1	TRBJ2-7	14	.	CAISEQGASYEQYF	TGTGCCATCAGTGAGCAGGGGGCCTCCTACGAGCAGTACTTC
TRBV4-3	.	TRBJ2-3	13	few	CASSRDSTDTQYF	TGCGCCAGCAGCCGAGACAGCACAGATACGCAGTATTTT
TRBV6-5	.	TRBJ1-1	14	.	CASSYGFGGTEAFF	TGTGCCAGCAGTTACGGCTTTGGTGGCACTGAAGCTTTCTTT
TRBV5-6	.	TRBJ1-2	14	.	CASSQPQDLYGYTF	TGTGCCAGCAGCCAGCCCCAGGACCTCTATGGCTACACCTTC
TRBV12-3/TRBV12-4	.	TRBJ1-5	15	few	CASSPEDYSNQPQHF	TGTGCCAGCAGCCCCGAGGATTATAGCAATCAGCCCCAGCATTTT
TRBV11-2	.	TRBJ2-1	16	.	CASRGSPATSYNEQFF	TGTGCCAGCAGGGGATCTCCGGCGACCTCCTACAATGAGCAGTTCTTC
TRBV7-6	.	TRBJ2-5	15	few	CASSLEAGPRETQYF	TGTGCCAGCAGCTTAGAGGCAGGGCCACGGGAGACCCAGTACTTC
TRBV4-1	.	TRBJ2-2	16	.	CASSRPRMEYTGELFF	TGCGCCAGCAGCCGGCCTAGGATGGAGTACACCGGGGAGCTGTTTTTT
TRBV13	TRBD2	TRBJ2-1	18	.	CASSFPRSGDLPRNEQFF	TGTGCCAGCAGCTTCCCGCGCAGCGGGGACCTTCCTCGCAATGAGCAGTTCTTC
TRBV19	TRBD2	TRBJ2-1	14	.	CAISRGGAYNEQFF	TGTGCCATTTCCCGGGGGGGGGCCTACAATGAGCAGTTCTTC